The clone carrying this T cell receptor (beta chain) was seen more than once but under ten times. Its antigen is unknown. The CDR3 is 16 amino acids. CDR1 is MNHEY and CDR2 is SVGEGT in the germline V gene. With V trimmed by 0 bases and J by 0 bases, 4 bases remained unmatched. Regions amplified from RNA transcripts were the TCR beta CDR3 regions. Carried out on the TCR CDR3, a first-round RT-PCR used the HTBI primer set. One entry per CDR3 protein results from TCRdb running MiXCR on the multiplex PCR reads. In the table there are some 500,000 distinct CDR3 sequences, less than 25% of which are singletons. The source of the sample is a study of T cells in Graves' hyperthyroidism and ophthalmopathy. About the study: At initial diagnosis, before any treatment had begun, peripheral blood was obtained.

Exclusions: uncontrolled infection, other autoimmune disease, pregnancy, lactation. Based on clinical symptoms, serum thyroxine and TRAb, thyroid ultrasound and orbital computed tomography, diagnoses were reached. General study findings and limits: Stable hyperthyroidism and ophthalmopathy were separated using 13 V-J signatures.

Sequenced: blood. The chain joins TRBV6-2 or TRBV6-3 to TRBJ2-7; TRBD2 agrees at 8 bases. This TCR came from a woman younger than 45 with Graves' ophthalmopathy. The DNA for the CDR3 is TGTGCCAGCAGTTACTCGCGGGGGGCCGTCTCCTACGAGCAGTACTTC. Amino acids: CASSYSRGAVSYEQYF.